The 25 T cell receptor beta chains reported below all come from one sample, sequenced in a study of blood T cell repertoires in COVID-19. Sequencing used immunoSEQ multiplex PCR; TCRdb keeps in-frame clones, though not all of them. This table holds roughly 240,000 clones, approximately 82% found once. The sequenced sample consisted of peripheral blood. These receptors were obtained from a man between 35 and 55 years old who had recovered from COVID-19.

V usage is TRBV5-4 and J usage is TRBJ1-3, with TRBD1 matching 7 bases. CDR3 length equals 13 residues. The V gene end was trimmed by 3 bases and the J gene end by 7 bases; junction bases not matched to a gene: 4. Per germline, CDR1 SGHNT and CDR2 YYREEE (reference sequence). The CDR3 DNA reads TGTGCCAGCAGCTACCCAGGGGGGAACACCATATATTTT. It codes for CASSYPGGNTIYF.

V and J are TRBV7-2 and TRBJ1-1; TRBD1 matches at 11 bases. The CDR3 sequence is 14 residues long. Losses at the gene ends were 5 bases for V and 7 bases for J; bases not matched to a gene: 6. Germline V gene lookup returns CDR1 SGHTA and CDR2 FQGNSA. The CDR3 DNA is TGTGCCAGCAGCCCGGGACAGGGGGAAGGTGAAGCTTTCTTT. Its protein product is CASSPGQGEGEAFF.

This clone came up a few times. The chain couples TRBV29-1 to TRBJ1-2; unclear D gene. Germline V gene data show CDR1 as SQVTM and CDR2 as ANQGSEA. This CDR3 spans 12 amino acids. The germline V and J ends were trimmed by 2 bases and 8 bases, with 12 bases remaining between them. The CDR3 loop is CSVESSDGGYTF. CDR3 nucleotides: TGCAGCGTTGAATCTTCTGACGGGGGCTACACCTTC.

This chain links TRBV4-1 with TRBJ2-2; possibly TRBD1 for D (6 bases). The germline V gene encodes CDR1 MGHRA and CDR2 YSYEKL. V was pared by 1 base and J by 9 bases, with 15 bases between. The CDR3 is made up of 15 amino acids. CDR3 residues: CASSQAQGISRELFF. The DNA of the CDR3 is TGCGCCAGCAGCCAAGCCCAGGGGATTAGCAGGGAGCTGTTTTTT.

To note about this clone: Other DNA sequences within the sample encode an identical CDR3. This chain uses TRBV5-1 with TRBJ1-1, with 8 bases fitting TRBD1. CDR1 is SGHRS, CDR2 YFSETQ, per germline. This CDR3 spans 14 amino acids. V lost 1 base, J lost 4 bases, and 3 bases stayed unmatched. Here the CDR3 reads CASSLQGAGTEAFF. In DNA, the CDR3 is TGCGCCAGCAGCTTGCAGGGGGCGGGCACTGAAGCTTTCTTT.

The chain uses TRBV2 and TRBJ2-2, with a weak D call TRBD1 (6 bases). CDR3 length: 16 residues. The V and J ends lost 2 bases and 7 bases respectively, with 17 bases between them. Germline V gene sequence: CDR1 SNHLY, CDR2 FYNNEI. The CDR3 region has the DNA TGTGCCAGCAGTGAATTGGCAGGGGCCCTCCTCGGGGAGCTGTTTTTT. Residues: CASSELAGALLGELFF.

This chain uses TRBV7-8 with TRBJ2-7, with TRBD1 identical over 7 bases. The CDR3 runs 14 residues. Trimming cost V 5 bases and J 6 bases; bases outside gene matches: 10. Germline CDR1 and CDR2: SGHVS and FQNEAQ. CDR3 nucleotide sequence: TGTGCCAGCAGCCTGGACAGGTTCGCGCTCGAGCAGTACTTC. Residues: CASSLDRFALEQYF.

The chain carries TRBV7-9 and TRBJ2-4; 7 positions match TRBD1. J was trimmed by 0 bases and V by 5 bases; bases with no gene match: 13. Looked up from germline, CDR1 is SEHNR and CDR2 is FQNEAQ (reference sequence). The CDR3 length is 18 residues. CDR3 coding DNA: TGTGCCAGCAGCCCCGACTCCATTAGGGGGCTAGCCAAAAACATTCAGTACTTC. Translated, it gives CASSPDSIRGLAKNIQYF.

The CDR3 coding sequence is TGTGCCAGCAGTGAAGCAGGGGCGGTTACTGAAGCTTTCTTT. This sequence encodes CASSEAGAVTEAFF. V gene TRBV2 combines with J gene TRBJ1-1, with D possibly TRBD1 on 5 matching bases. The germline CDR1 and CDR2 sequences are SNHLY and FYNNEI. The CDR3 loop spans 14 amino acids. Between the trimmed V and J ends, which lost 0 bases and 5 bases, there was a span of 10 bases.

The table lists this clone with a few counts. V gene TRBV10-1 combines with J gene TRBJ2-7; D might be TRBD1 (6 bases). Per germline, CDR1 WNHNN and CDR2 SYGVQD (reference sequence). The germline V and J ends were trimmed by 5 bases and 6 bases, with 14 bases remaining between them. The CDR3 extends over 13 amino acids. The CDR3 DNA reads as TGCGCCAGCAGTTGGACAGCGGACGGCGAGCAGTACTTC. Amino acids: CASSWTADGEQYF.

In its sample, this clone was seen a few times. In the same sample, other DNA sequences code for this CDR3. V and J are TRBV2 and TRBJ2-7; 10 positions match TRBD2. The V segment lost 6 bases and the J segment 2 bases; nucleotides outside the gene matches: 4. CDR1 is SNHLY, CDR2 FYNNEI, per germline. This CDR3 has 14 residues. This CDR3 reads CASSPGLAAYEQYF. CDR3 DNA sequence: TGTGCCAGCAGCCCAGGACTAGCGGCCTACGAGCAGTACTTC.

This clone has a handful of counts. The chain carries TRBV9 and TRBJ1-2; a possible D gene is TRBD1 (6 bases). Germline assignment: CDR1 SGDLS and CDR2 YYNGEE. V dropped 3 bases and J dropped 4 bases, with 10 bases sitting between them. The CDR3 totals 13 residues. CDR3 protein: CASSGRDTYGYTF. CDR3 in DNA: TGTGCCAGCAGCGGCCGGGACACCTATGGCTACACCTTC.

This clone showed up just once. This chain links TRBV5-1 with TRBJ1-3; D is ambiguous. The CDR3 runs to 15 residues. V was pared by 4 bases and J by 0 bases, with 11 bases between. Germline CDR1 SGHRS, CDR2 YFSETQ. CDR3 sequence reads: CASSIGRSSGNTIYF. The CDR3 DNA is TGCGCCAGCAGCATCGGCCGGAGCTCTGGAAACACCATATATTTT. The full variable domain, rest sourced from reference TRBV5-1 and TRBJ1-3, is KAGVTQTPRYLIKTRGQQVTLSCSPISGHRSVSWYQQTPGQGLQFLFEYFSETQRNKGNFPGRFSGRQFSNSRSEMNVSTLELGDSALYLCASSIGRSSGNTIYFGEGSWLTVV.

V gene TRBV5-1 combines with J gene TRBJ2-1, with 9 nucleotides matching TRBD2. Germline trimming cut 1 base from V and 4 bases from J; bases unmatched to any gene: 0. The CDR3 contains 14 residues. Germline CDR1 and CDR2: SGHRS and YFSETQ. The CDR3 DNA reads TGCGCCAGCAGCTTGCTAGCGGGGTACAATGAGCAGTTCTTC. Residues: CASSLLAGYNEQFF. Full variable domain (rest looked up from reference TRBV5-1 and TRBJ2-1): KAGVTQTPRYLIKTRGQQVTLSCSPISGHRSVSWYQQTPGQGLQFLFEYFSETQRNKGNFPGRFSGRQFSNSRSEMNVSTLELGDSALYLCASSLLAGYNEQFFGPGTRLTVL.

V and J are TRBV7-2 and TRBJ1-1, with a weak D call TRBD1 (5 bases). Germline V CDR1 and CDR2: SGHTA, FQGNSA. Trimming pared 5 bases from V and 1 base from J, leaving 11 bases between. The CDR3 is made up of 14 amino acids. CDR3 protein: CASSPGGSNTEAFF. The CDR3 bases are TGTGCCAGCAGCCCTGGGGGGTCGAACACTGAAGCTTTCTTT.

CDR3 residues: CASSYEGVSTFYGYTF. In DNA form, the CDR3 reads TGTGCCAGCAGTTACGAGGGGGTATCGACTTTCTATGGCTACACCTTC. The gene calls are TRBV6-6 and TRBJ1-2; D may be TRBD1 (6 bases). The CDR3 has 16 amino acids. Trimming stripped 2 bases from V and 4 bases from J, with 17 bases between. CDR1 and CDR2 from the germline V gene are MNHNY and SVGAGI (reference sequence).

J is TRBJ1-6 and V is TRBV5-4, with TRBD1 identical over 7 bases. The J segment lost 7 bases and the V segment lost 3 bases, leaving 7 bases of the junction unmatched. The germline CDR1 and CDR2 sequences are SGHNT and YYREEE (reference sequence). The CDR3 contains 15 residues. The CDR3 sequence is CASSWRQGWNSPLHF. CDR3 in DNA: TGTGCCAGCAGCTGGAGACAGGGTTGGAATTCACCCCTCCACTTT.

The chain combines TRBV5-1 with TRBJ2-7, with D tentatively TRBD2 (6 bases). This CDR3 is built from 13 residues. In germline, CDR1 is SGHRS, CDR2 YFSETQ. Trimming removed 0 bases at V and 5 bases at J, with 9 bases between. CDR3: CASSLGGRNEQYF. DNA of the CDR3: TGCGCCAGCAGCTTGGGAGGGAGGAACGAGCAGTACTTC.

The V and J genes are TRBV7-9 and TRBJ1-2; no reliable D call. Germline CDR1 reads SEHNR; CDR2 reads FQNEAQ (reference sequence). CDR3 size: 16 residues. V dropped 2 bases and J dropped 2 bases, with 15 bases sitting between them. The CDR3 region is CASSLWETRSNYGYTF. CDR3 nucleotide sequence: TGTGCCAGCAGCTTATGGGAGACCCGATCCAACTATGGCTACACCTTC.

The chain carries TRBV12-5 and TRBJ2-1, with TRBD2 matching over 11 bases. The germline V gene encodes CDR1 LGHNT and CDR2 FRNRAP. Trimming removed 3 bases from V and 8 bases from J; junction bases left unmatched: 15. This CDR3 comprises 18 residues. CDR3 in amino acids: CASGFLDLTSGRFDEQFF. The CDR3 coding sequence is TGTGCTAGTGGTTTCCTCGACCTTACTAGCGGGAGATTCGATGAGCAGTTCTTC.

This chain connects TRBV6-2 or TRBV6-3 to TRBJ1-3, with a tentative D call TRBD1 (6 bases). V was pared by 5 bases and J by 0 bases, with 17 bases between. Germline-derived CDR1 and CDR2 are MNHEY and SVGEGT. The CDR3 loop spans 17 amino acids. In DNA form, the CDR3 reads TGTGCCAGCAGTAGGCAGCAGGGGCGACACTCTGGAAACACCATATATTTT. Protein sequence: CASSRQQGRHSGNTIYF.

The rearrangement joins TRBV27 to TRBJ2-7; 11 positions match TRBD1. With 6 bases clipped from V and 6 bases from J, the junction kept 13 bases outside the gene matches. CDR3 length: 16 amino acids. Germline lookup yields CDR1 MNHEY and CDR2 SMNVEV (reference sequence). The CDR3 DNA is TGTGCCAGCAGGGGGGGACAGGGGGACATTTCGTTCGAGCAGTACTTC. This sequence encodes CASRGGQGDISFEQYF.

CDR3 bases: TGCAGTGCTAGTGCAGGGGACGGTTACGAGCAGTACTTC. Translation gives CSASAGDGYEQYF. The V call is TRBV20-1, the J call TRBJ2-7; TRBD1 might be the D (6 bases). The CDR3 has 13 residues. Trimming cost V 3 bases and J 4 bases, with 13 bases left between them. Germline V gene lookup returns CDR1 DFQATT and CDR2 SNEGSKA (reference sequence).

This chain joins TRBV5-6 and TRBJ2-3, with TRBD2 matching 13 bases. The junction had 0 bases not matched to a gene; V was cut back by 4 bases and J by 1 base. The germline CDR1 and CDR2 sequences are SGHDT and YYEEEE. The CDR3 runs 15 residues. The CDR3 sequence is CASSGLAGGTDTQYF. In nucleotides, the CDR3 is TGTGCCAGCAGCGGACTAGCGGGGGGCACAGATACGCAGTATTTT.

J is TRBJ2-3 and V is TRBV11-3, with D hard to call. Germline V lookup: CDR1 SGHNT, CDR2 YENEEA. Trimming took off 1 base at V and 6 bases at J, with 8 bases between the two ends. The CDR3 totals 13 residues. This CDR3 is CASSLVLGDTQYF. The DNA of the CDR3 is TGTGCCAGCAGCTTAGTGCTCGGGGATACGCAGTATTTT.